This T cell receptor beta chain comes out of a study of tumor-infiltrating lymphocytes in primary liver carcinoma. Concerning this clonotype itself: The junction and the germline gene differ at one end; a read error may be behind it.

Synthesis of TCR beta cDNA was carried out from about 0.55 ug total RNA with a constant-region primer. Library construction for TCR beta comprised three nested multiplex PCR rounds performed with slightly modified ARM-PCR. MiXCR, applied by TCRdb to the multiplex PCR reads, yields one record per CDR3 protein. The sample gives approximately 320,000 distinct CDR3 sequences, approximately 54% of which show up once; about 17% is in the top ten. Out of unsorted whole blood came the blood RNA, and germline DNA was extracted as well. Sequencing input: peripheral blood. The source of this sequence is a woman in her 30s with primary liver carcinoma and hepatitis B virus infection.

The CDR3 is CTSIKGSNYGYTF. For the CDR3, the DNA is TGTACCAGCATCAAGGGGAGTAACTATGGCTACACCTTC. The chain combines TRBV11-3 with TRBJ1-2, with D perhaps matching TRBD1 (5 bases). The germline V gene encodes CDR1 SGHNT and CDR2 YENEEA. The CDR3 runs to 13 residues.